This entry lists 18 T cell receptor beta chains sequenced from one sample in a study of blood T cell repertoires in COVID-19. Sequencing used immunoSEQ multiplex PCR; TCRdb keeps in-frame clones, though not all of them. The sample consists of 90,000 to 100,000 clones, about 80% of them appearing once. Material: peripheral blood. These receptors originate from a man between 65 and 85 years old with acute or convalescent COVID-19.

This chain links TRBV10-3 with TRBJ2-7, with 8 bases that match TRBD2. The CDR3 is 14 residues long. V lost 7 bases, J lost 0 bases, and 5 bases stayed unmatched. Germline CDR1 reads ENHRY; CDR2 reads SYGVKD. The CDR3 loop reads CAITTSGSSYEQYF. The CDR3 DNA reads TGTGCCATCACCACAAGCGGGAGCTCCTACGAGCAGTACTTC.

The chain recombines TRBV7-6 with TRBJ2-7, with 10 bases fitting TRBD1. The germline V gene encodes CDR1 SGHVS and CDR2 FNYEAQ. CDR3 length: 15 amino acids. V trimming: 5 bases; J trimming: 3 bases; junction bases outside the gene matches: 7. The CDR3 loop is CASSRTGGFDYEQYF. DNA for the CDR3: TGTGCCAGCAGCCGGACAGGGGGGTTTGACTACGAGCAGTACTTC.

The V call is TRBV30, the J call TRBJ2-7; 7 nucleotides line up with TRBD2. Germline CDR1 GTSNPN, CDR2 SVGIG (reference sequence). The CDR3 contains 13 residues. After removal of 0 bases from V and 9 bases from J, the junction contained 8 bases not matched to a gene. The CDR3: CAWSVGAGEGQYF. CDR3 DNA sequence: TGTGCCTGGAGTGTAGGGGCGGGAGAGGGGCAGTACTTC.

This chain joins TRBV4-1 and TRBJ2-7; D not certain. In germline, CDR1 is MGHRA, CDR2 YSYEKL. This CDR3 is built from 15 residues. V lost 2 bases, J lost 3 bases, and 14 bases lay in between. The CDR3 DNA reads TGCGCCAGCAGCCAATCGCTACTTACCGACTACGAGCAGTACTTC. This sequence encodes CASSQSLLTDYEQYF.

The chain combines TRBV6-4 with TRBJ2-5; D is unresolved. CDR3 size: 12 residues. CDR1 and CDR2 from the germline V gene are MRHNA and SNTAGT. Trimming pared 6 bases from V and 5 bases from J, leaving 10 bases between. CDR3: CASRAVKETQYF. The CDR3 region has the DNA TGTGCCAGCAGGGCCGTTAAGGAGACCCAGTACTTC.

The CDR3 sequence: CASSELTQSSYEQYF. The CDR3 nucleotides read TGTGCCAGCAGCGAACTGACACAGAGCTCCTACGAGCAGTACTTC. The rearrangement links TRBV7-8 to TRBJ2-7; no clear D gene. Germline assignment: CDR1 SGHVS and CDR2 FQNEAQ. V lost 5 bases, J lost 0 bases, and 14 bases lay in between. The CDR3 is 15 amino acids.

The V and J genes are TRBV28 and TRBJ1-2; no clear D. This CDR3 has 16 residues. Trimming shortened V by 4 bases and J by 2 bases, and 17 bases separated the two germline ends. Germline V gives CDR1 MDHEN, CDR2 SYDVKM. For the CDR3, the DNA is TGTGCCAGCAGTTCCCCCCGTGGTACGGGGAACTATGGCTACACCTTC. This encodes CASSSPRGTGNYGYTF.

V usage is TRBV30 and J usage is TRBJ2-2; D is perhaps TRBD2 (6 bases). The length of the CDR3 is 15 residues. Looked up from germline, CDR1 is GTSNPN and CDR2 is SVGIG (reference sequence). V was pared by 1 base and J by 4 bases, with 13 bases between. The CDR3 DNA is TGTGCCTGGAGTGCTATCCGGGGGTTCACCGGGGAGCTGTTTTTT. As protein: CAWSAIRGFTGELFF.

The CDR3 region is CAISSQGQAKNIQYF. In DNA form, the CDR3 reads TGTGCCATCAGCTCACAGGGCCAAGCCAAAAACATTCAGTACTTC. The chain recombines TRBV10-3 with TRBJ2-4; D might be TRBD1 (6 bases). The CDR3 sequence is 15 residues long. Trimming stripped 6 bases from V and 0 bases from J, with 12 bases between. Germline CDR1 is ENHRY and CDR2 is SYGVKD.

The CDR3 DNA follows: TGTGCCACCAGTGACAGGGACAGGGGACCCGGGGAGCTGTTTTTT. The encoded protein is CATSDRDRGPGELFF. This chain links TRBV24-1 with TRBJ2-2, with TRBD1 identical over 10 bases. The germline V gene has CDR1 KGHDR and CDR2 SFDVKD. With V trimmed by 4 bases and J by 6 bases, 4 bases remained unmatched. The CDR3 totals 15 residues.

The chain is built from TRBV19 and TRBJ2-1, with D perhaps matching TRBD2 (7 bases). Germline CDR1 is LNHDA and CDR2 is SQIVND (reference sequence). This CDR3 contains 17 residues. With 3 bases removed from V and 0 bases from J, the gap between germline ends came to 15 bases. Here the CDR3 DNA reads TGTGCCAGTAGTATCCCCGGGGCGGGGGCCTCCTACAATGAGCAGTTCTTC. Protein product: CASSIPGAGASYNEQFF.

This chain links TRBV5-1 with TRBJ2-1, with TRBD2 matching 9 bases. The V gene's germline CDR1 is SGHRS and CDR2 YFSETQ. The V and J ends lost 2 bases and 3 bases, in that order; junction bases with no gene match: 3. The CDR3 sequence is 15 residues long. The CDR3 nucleotides read TGCGCCAGCAGCTTTAGCGGGAGCGACTACAATGAGCAGTTCTTC. Translating gives CASSFSGSDYNEQFF. The whole variable domain, remainder taken from reference TRBV5-1 and TRBJ2-1, is KAGVTQTPRYLIKTRGQQVTLSCSPISGHRSVSWYQQTPGQGLQFLFEYFSETQRNKGNFPGRFSGRQFSNSRSEMNVSTLELGDSALYLCASSFSGSDYNEQFFGPGTRLTVL.

J is TRBJ1-5 and V is TRBV2, with 7 bases identical to TRBD1. Germline CDR1 reads SNHLY; CDR2 reads FYNNEI. V was clipped by 7 bases and J by 3 bases; unmatched bases: 3. The CDR3 is 13 amino acids. CDR3 DNA sequence: TGTGCCAGCAAGGGACAGAACAATCAGCCCCAGCATTTT. Translated, it gives CASKGQNNQPQHF.

This clone was counted only a few times. The CDR3 sequence is CAIRQTGGSDTQYF. CDR3 in DNA: TGTGCCATCAGGCAGACAGGGGGGTCAGATACGCAGTATTTT. This sequence joins TRBV10-3 and TRBJ2-3, with TRBD1 identical over 9 bases. Germline CDR1 reads ENHRY; CDR2 reads SYGVKD. The V and J ends lost 6 bases and 4 bases, in that order; junction bases with no gene match: 5. This CDR3 has 14 amino acids.

The genes are TRBV6-6 and TRBJ1-2, with 7 bases matching TRBD1. CDR1 is MNHNY, CDR2 SVGAGI, per germline (reference sequence). The CDR3 runs to 15 residues. V gave up 5 bases and J gave up 2 bases; unmatched junction bases: 8. The DNA of the CDR3 is TGTGCCAGCAGTGACCCTGGGACAGTCAACTATGGCTACACCTTC. Residues: CASSDPGTVNYGYTF.

V usage is TRBV9 and J usage is TRBJ2-2; no definite D call. This CDR3 contains 13 residues. Germline loops: CDR1 SGDLS, CDR2 YYNGEE. Deletions cut 2 bases from V and 5 bases from J, with 7 bases between. Here the CDR3 DNA reads TGTGCCAGCAGCGTCCGAGTAACCGGGGAGCTGTTTTTT. This codes for CASSVRVTGELFF.

This clone was detected a few times. The CDR3 region has the DNA TGTGCCAGCAGGCAGCCTGAGGGTTACGAGCAGTACTTC. It translates to CASRQPEGYEQYF. This chain links TRBV6-5 with TRBJ2-7; maybe TRBD2 (5 bases). V shed 6 bases and J shed 4 bases, with 13 bases lying between them. This CDR3 region has 13 residues. Germline V gene lookup returns CDR1 MNHEY and CDR2 SVGAGI.

The gene calls are TRBV3-1 (or the pseudogene TRBV3-2) and TRBJ1-2; 9 bases align to TRBD1. Germline V gives CDR1 LGHDT, CDR2 YNNKEL (reference sequence). This CDR3 contains 14 residues. Trimming at V came to 4 bases and at J to 4 bases, leaving 4 bases not matched to a gene. The CDR3 DNA is TGTGCCAGCAGCCCTGGACAGGGGACCTATGGCTACACCTTC. It translates to CASSPGQGTYGYTF.